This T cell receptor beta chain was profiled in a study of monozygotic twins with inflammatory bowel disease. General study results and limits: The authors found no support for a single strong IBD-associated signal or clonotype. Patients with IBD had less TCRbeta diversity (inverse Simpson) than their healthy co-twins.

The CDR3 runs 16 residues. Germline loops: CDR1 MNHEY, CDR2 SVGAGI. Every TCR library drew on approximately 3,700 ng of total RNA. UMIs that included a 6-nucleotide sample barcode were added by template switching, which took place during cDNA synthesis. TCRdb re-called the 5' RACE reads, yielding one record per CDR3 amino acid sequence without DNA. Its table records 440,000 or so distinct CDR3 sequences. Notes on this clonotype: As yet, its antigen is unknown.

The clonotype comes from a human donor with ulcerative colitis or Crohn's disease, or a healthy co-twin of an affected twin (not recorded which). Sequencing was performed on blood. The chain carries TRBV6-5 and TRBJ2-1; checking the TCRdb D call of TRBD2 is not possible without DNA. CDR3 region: CASSYSLAGAYNEQFF.